This T cell receptor (beta chain) was identified in a study of T cell changes during pregnancy in multiple sclerosis. The sample holds a few counts of this clone. The V gene's germline CDR1 is LGHNA and CDR2 YSLEER. This CDR3 contains 13 residues. Trimming removed 2 bases from V and 8 bases from J, with 10 bases in between. Sequencing used immunoSEQ multiplex PCR; TCRdb keeps in-frame clones, though not all of them. The profile shows 60,000 or so clones, 90% to 95% of them singletons. The genes are TRBV4-3 and TRBJ2-4, with a tentative D call TRBD2 (6 bases). The sequence was obtained from a female donor with multiple sclerosis, enrolled in a pregnancy study. Material: peripheral blood, obtained before pregnancy. The CDR3 spells CASSQPGGDIQYF. The CDR3 DNA follows: TGCGCCAGCAGCCAACCCGGGGGTGACATTCAGTACTTC.